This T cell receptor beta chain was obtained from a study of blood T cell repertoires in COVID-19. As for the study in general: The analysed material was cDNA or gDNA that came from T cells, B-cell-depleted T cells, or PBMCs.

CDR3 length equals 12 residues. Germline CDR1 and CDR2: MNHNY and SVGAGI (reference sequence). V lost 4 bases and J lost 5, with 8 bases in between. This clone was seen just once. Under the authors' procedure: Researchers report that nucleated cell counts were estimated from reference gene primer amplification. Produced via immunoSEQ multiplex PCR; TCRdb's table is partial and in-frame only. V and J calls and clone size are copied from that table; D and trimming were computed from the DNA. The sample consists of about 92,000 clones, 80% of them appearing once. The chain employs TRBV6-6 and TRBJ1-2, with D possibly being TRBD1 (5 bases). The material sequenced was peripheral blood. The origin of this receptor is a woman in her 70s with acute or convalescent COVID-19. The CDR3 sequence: CASSSEGYGYTF. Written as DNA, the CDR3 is TGTGCCAGCAGTTCGGAGGGGTATGGCTACACCTTC.